This T cell receptor (beta chain) was recorded in a study of blood T cell repertoires in COVID-19. The data were produced by immunoSEQ multiplex PCR, yet TCRdb's version contains in-frame clones alone and is incomplete. The sample lists roughly 170,000 clones; around 82% were seen once. The CDR3 has 17 residues. Germline-derived CDR1 and CDR2 are LNHDA and SQIVND (reference sequence). J was trimmed by 0 bases and V by 4 bases; bases with no gene match: 6. All enrollees were about 18 to 100 years old and from 20 to 30 US areas. J is TRBJ2-2 and V is TRBV19, with TRBD2 identical over 9 bases. The specimen sequenced was PBMCs or T cells enriched from blood (not recorded which). The clonotype was recovered from a man in his sixties who had recovered from COVID-19. The CDR3 sequence is CASSNIAGVSNTGELFF. The CDR3 bases are TGTGCCAGTAGTAATATAGCGGGAGTGTCGAACACCGGGGAGCTGTTTTTT.